This TCR beta chain originates from a study of cytomegalovirus exposure and HLA in healthy donors (dated by TCRdb to about 2017). Notes on the research overall: An earlier analysis of several hundred of the donors reported 276 Gb of sequence data and around 120 million unique TCR beta sequences from roughly 200 million T cells. In a later analysis, previously published TCR beta repertoires from 550 to 700 donors were re-analyzed and high-resolution HLA genotyping was added so that TCR occurrence patterns could be studied. The study used immunosequencing to profile the T cell repertoires of several hundred subjects and linked those repertoires to cytomegalovirus serostatus. Of the roughly 420 genotyped donors, approximately 81% were placed in the genetic ancestry cluster associated with self-reported Caucasian donors. Both class I and class II loci were covered by HLA typing, at four-digit resolution. Typing coverage differed by locus: A, B, C, DRB1 and DQB1 were typed in about 620-630 donors, DQA1 in approximately 520, DPA1 in nearly 610, and DPB1 in 450 to 480. To decide whether each TCR beta V gene segment behaved as functional or pseudogenic, an earlier analysis of over 500 of the donors relied on high-throughput TCR beta sequencing. In addition to the first cohort of hundreds of subjects, a separate validation cohort of approximately 130 different subjects was used. An early release that covered 500 to 800 HLA-typed donors contained about 300 gigabases of sequencing data and 85 million to 100 million unique TCR sequences. The study aimed to test whether cataloging public T cell receptors could reveal signatures of past pathogen exposure. Rather than drawing on any new phenotypic data, the later analysis identified candidate immune exposures from TCR beta sequences and the way those sequences occurred across donors. A later genetic analysis took genome-wide SNP genotypes for about 65% of the 666 donors and used that subset as a discovery cohort. On average, roughly 240,000 unique TCR beta nucleotide sequences were sequenced per donor among a few hundred genotyped donors of the cohort, with roughly 18% of those sequences being non-productive. To predict cytomegalovirus infection status, the study combined high-throughput TCR immunosequencing, statistical association of individual TCRs with disease status, and machine learning. Donor age, sex, ethnicity and CMV serostatus were compiled together with the repertoire data. Every repertoire in the discovery cohort had been generated on one and the same sequencing platform. About 5 DR-DQ haplotypes were handled as single units for association and clustering, since linkage in the cohort was strong.

Here is what the overall study found, with its caveats: According to a later genetic analysis, donors in an Asian-associated ancestry cluster had fewer N-insertions in productive TCRs than the approximately 700-donor mean. CMV serostatus was the only immune exposure information available for the cohort. Only TCR beta chains were sequenced in this cohort, and the absence of alpha or paired-chain data limited detectable features. Presence/absence analyses assumed roughly uniform sequencing depth across donors, an assumption that may not hold. Because some donors lacked HLA typing at each locus, the association tests relied only on the typed subset. The classifier was reported to diagnose cytomegalovirus status with high specificity and sensitivity in both the original and validation cohorts. The 87-base-pair reads could not distinguish some IMGT-functional V segments, including TRBV6-2 and TRBV6-3, so those segments were excluded. The study listed 164 TCR beta chains as associated with cytomegalovirus. It was suggested by the authors that the approach could potentially be generalized to other disease states and immunological phenotypes. In a later analysis, several top co-occurrence clusters were reported to appear linked to parvovirus B19, influenza, CMV and Epstein-Barr virus. The sequencing pipeline was judged likely to have produced a cluster of highly shared sequence variants as a technical artifact. Compared with equally common non-associated chains, HLA-associated TCR beta chains in a later analysis were more clonally expanded and had lower generation probabilities. A further reported finding was that TCR beta sequences accurately predicted the HLA-A and HLA-B alleles for most subjects in the first cohort. In a later analysis, most CMV-associated TCR beta chains were found to appear HLA-restricted, with HLA associations seemingly driven largely by CMV exposure. Some 15 rarely observed V segments, including chromosome 9 orphons, were excluded from the earlier analysis of several hundred of the donors because counts were too low. When HLA alleles, especially DR and DQ, strongly co-occurred, attributing TCR associations to individual alleles was difficult. While some public TCRs were present in many individuals, most TCR sequences turned up only very rarely across donors. In vitro tests confirmed that a few of the cytomegalovirus-associated TCR beta chains recognize cytomegalovirus antigens. Correlated functional status among segregating V segments might reflect linkage disequilibrium, but an unknown experimental factor could not be ruled out. In a later analysis, the rate of TCR association differed among HLA loci, with DRB1 alleles having the most associated TCRs and HLA-C alleles having the fewest. V-gene and J-gene trimming of TCR beta chains was associated with a missense DCLRE1C variant in a later genetic analysis, and the association was replicated in an independent cohort. Specific HLA alleles were associated with some 15,000 TCR beta sequences at a false discovery rate of 0.05 in a later analysis. Broadly in line with IMGT annotations, most TCR beta V segments showed up in productive rearrangements about 90% or about 30% of the time in an earlier analysis of several hundred of the donors.

In total, approximately 690 healthy bone marrow donors made up the cohort. Cohort members were all nominally healthy when sampled, although unrecorded immune exposures were likely present. The donor was CMV seropositive and belonged to the group of 250 to 300 seropositive cohort members. A peripheral blood sample was collected from each donor, and TCR beta sequencing was performed on peripheral blood mononuclear cells. The Qiagen DNeasy Blood Extraction Kit was used to extract genomic DNA from the blood cell samples. Libraries were built with the immunoSEQ multiplex PCR assay. For the multiplex PCR, a mixture combining 60 forward primers for TCR Vbeta segments and 13 reverse primers for TCR Jbeta segments was used. The CDR3 region of rearranged TCR beta genes was amplified from genomic DNA by a multiplex PCR assay. The Illumina HiSeq System was used to sequence the amplified TCR beta libraries as 87-base-pair reads. The paper's data handling went like this. A later analysis tallied tens of millions of unique TCR beta chains across the 666 repertoires, and approximately 11 million of those chains were shared by two or more donors. Raw reads were error-corrected and collapsed into unique sequences by a nearest-neighbor algorithm in which closely related sequences were merged to remove PCR and sequencing errors. V, D and J gene segments were assigned by aligning CDR3 sequences to IMGT reference sequences. For a sequence to be retained, a match of at least six nucleotides was required to both a V gene segment and a J gene segment. Rearrangements were classified as productive when the CDR3 lacked stop codons and remained in frame with V and J, and all other rearrangements were classified as non-productive. CDR3 was defined by IMGT convention, running from the second conserved V-encoded cysteine to the conserved J-encoded phenylalanine. In an earlier analysis of just under 600 of the donors, sequences lacking an unambiguous match to a single V gene segment were excluded. An earlier analysis of approximately 590 of the donors called V segments functional above 56.7% productive rearrangements and segregating when the between-donor standard deviation exceeded 5%. To diagnose cytomegalovirus status from the catalog of TCR beta chain sequences, a statistical classification framework was built. In a later analysis, TCR nucleotide sequences were compared against IMGT/GENE-DB human TR gene sequences so that V and J genes could be assigned. The TCRdist pipeline was used in a later analysis to assign CDR3 sequences and most-parsimonious VDJ recombination scenarios. A later analysis defined each TCR beta chain by its CDR3 amino acid sequence plus V-gene family, and excluded reads lacking a unique V-gene family. To address suspected cross-contamination and a sequencing artifact, a later analysis removed a few hundred highly shared, low-generation-probability nucleotide sequences. For each public chain, a later analysis derived a clonal expansion index from normalized ranks of inferred template counts within each repertoire. A later analysis computed generation probabilities with a VDJ recombination model fitted to out-of-frame rearrangements, and checked the results against IGoR. A later analysis scored TCR-TCR, TCR-HLA and TCR-CMV co-occurrence with hypergeometric tests, applying a repertoire-size bias correction to TCR pairs. In a later analysis, false discovery rates were estimated by permuting HLA or CMV assignments 20 times. A later analysis grouped co-occurring TCRs with DBSCAN, adding TCRdist sequence similarity when clustering within HLA-allele-positive subsets. Repertoires with fewer than 30,000 or more than 120,000 public chains were left out of co-occurrence clustering, as were a handful of repertoires with anomalous nucleotide sharing. TCRdb retrieved this table from immuneACCESS and kept in-frame rearrangements only. Not all clones are present; in checked studies, unresolved V genes account for under half, and no reason is known for the remainder. That table supplies the V and J calls and clone size; D and trimming were determined from the DNA. This sample lists 150,000 to 200,000 clones; 60% to 80% were detected once. The ten largest clones capture more than 12% of the sample.

As for this clone: No antigen is known for it. No much larger clone exists at a distance of one base, and base qualities are not known.

Compared with germline, V lacks 4 bases and J lacks 3 bases; bases without a gene match: 5. The CDR3 numbers 15 residues from cysteine through phenylalanine. The DNA shown is the 45-base CDR3, in frame from base 1. CDR1 and CDR2 (MNHEY, SVGAGI) derive from the germline V gene. The sample was PBMCs. The rearrangement joined TRBV6-5 to TRBJ1-5, and TRBD1 aligns with 8 junction nucleotides. This TCR came from a man aged 45-65 years in good health and CMV-seropositive. The bases read TGTGCCAGCAGTTCGAGACAGGGGATCAATCAGCCCCAGCATTTT. Translated, this is CASSSRQGINQPQHF.